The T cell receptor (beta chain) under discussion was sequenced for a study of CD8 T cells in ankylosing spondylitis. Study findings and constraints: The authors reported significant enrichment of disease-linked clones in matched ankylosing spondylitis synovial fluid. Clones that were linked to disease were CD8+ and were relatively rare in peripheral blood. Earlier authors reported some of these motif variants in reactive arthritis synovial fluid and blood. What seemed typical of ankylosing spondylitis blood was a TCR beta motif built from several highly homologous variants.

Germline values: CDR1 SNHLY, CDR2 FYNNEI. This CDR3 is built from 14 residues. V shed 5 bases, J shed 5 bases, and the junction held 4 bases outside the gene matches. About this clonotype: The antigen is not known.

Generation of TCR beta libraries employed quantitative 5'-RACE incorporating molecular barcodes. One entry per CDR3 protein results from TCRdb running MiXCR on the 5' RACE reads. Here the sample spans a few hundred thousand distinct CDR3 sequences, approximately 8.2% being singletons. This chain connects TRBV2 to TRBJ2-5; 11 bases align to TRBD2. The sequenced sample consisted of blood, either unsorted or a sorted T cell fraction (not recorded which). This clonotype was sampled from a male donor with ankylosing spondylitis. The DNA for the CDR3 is TGTGCCAGCAGTCGGACTAGCGGGTGGGAGACCCAGTACTTC. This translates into CASSRTSGWETQYF.